The next 23 T cell receptor beta chains were all read from a single sample in a study of blood T cell repertoires in COVID-19. Assay: immunoSEQ multiplex PCR; the TCRdb copy retains only in-frame clones and omits some. The sample yields approximately 200,000 clones, roughly 80% seen once. Material for sequencing was peripheral blood. These receptor sequences come from a woman of 80 years or more with acute or convalescent COVID-19.

This sequence joins TRBV29-1 and TRBJ2-1; 9 bases are a match to TRBD2. The germline gives CDR1 SQVTM, CDR2 ANQGSEA. V lost 8 bases and J lost 8; bases outside the gene matches: 13. This CDR3 is 14 amino acids long. The CDR3 protein is CSTSSAGGPHEQFF. In DNA form, the CDR3 reads TGCAGCACCAGCTCGGCGGGAGGGCCCCATGAGCAGTTCTTC.

V and J are TRBV10-1 and TRBJ1-5; no clear D. The ends were cut back, 8 bases at V and 3 bases at J, with 26 bases in the middle. The CDR3 has 18 amino acids. CDR1 and CDR2 from the germline V gene are WNHNN and SYGVQD (reference sequence). The CDR3 is CASLSQRQPVGDNQPQHF. Written as DNA, the CDR3 is TGCGCCAGCCTCTCCCAACGTCAACCTGTCGGGGACAATCAGCCCCAGCATTTT.

V is TRBV3-1 (or the pseudogene TRBV3-2) and J is TRBJ1-2; 10 positions match TRBD1. V trimming: 7 bases; J trimming: 1 base; junction bases outside the gene matches: 12. Germline V lookup: CDR1 LGHDT, CDR2 YNNKEL (reference sequence). The CDR3 is 17 amino acids. Here the CDR3 DNA reads TGTGCCAGCACCCAGGGGGACAGGGGTATCGTTAACTATGGCTACACCTTC. It translates to CASTQGDRGIVNYGYTF.

CDR3 coding DNA: TGTGCCAGCAGCCAAGATTGGGCTAGCGGGCCCTACGAGCAGTACTTC. The encoded protein is CASSQDWASGPYEQYF. The gene calls are TRBV4-2 and TRBJ2-7, with 8 bases fitting TRBD2. This CDR3 has 16 amino acids. V trimming: 0 bases; J trimming: 2 bases; junction bases outside the gene matches: 6. Germline V gene data show CDR1 as LGHNA and CDR2 as YNFKEQ.

CDR3 in amino acids: CASSLGLAGGSTDTQYF. The DNA for the CDR3 is TGTGCCAGCAGCTTGGGACTAGCGGGGGGCAGCACAGATACGCAGTATTTT. The rearrangement links TRBV5-4 to TRBJ2-3; 13 bases line up with TRBD2. There are 17 residues in the CDR3. CDR1 is SGHNT, CDR2 YYREEE, per germline (reference sequence). J was trimmed by 0 bases and V by 0 bases; bases with no gene match: 1. The variable domain in full, completed from reference TRBV5-4 and TRBJ2-3, reads ETGVTQSPTHLIKTRGQQVTLRCSSQSGHNTVSWYQQALGQGPQFIFQYYREEENGRGNFPPRFSGLQFPNYSSELNVNALELDDSALYLCASSLGLAGGSTDTQYFGPGTRLTVL.

This chain connects TRBV6-2 or TRBV6-3 to TRBJ1-4; D is unclear. The CDR3 runs 14 residues. CDR1 and CDR2 from the germline V gene are MNHEY and SVGEGT. V lost 6 bases and J 6 bases, leaving 14 bases between the germline ends. CDR3 in DNA: TGTGCCAGCAGCCCTAGCGTTGGATATGAAAAACTGTTTTTT. This gives the protein CASSPSVGYEKLFF.

The chain employs TRBV10-3 and TRBJ2-5; the D is unclear. Germline V gives CDR1 ENHRY, CDR2 SYGVKD. The CDR3 covers 12 residues. V was shortened by 6 bases and J by 1 base, with 6 bases between the two germline ends. In DNA, the CDR3 is TGTGCCATCAGCAAGAGCCAAGAGACCCAGTACTTC. Protein: CAISKSQETQYF.

There are a few counts of this clone. The CDR3 DNA follows: TGTGCCAGCAGCTCTCAGGGATACGAGCAGTTCTTC. It is translated as CASSSQGYEQFF. V is TRBV7-9 and J is TRBJ2-1, with D perhaps matching TRBD1 (5 bases). Trimming removed 4 bases from V and 10 bases from J, with 11 bases in between. Germline assignment: CDR1 SEHNR and CDR2 FQNEAQ (reference sequence). The length of the CDR3 is 12 residues.

The V and J genes are TRBV5-4 and TRBJ2-2; 7 nucleotides match TRBD2. Germline trimming cut 5 bases from V and 5 bases from J; bases unmatched to any gene: 9. This CDR3 is 15 amino acids long. Looked up from germline, CDR1 is SGHNT and CDR2 is YYREEE (reference sequence). The CDR3 spells CASSYSGSSTGELFF. CDR3 bases: TGTGCCAGCAGTTATAGCGGGTCGAGTACCGGGGAGCTGTTTTTT.

This chain connects TRBV18 to TRBJ2-1; the D gene is possibly TRBD2 (6 bases). V gave up 6 bases and J gave up 3 bases, with 15 bases separating them. This CDR3 has 15 amino acids. Germline-derived CDR1 and CDR2 are KGHSH and LQKENI. The CDR3 spells CASSNLGGLYNEQFF. DNA of the CDR3: TGTGCCAGCTCCAACCTGGGAGGACTCTACAATGAGCAGTTCTTC.

This clone was detected a few times. An end of the junction differs from the germline gene, which may be a read error. The chain carries TRBV7-7 and TRBJ2-2; 8 nucleotides agree with TRBD1. The CDR3 runs to 15 residues. Germline CDR1 SSHAT, CDR2 FNYEAQ (reference sequence). As DNA, the CDR3 is TGTGCTAGCAGCTTAGCACAGGGGGGAGCCGGGGAGCTGTTTTTT. The encoded protein is CASSLAQGGAGELFF.

The chain is built from TRBV11-2 and TRBJ1-2; a weak D match, TRBD1 (6 bases). Germline CDR1 SGHAT, CDR2 FQNNGV. Trimming stripped 0 bases from V and 1 base from J, with 9 bases between. There are 15 residues in the CDR3. This CDR3 reads CASSLDPGHNYGYTF. CDR3 bases: TGTGCCAGCAGCTTAGACCCGGGACATAACTATGGCTACACCTTC.

This sequence joins TRBV5-4 and TRBJ2-5, with a weak D call TRBD1 (5 bases). From germline, CDR1 is SGHNT and CDR2 YYREEE (reference sequence). The CDR3 has 13 residues. Trimming took off 4 bases at V and 0 bases at J, with 7 bases between the two ends. The CDR3 protein is CASSPRDQETQYF. Here the CDR3 DNA reads TGTGCCAGCAGCCCCAGGGACCAAGAGACCCAGTACTTC.

The table lists this clone with a few counts. CDR3 sequence reads: CASSPTGTYEQYF. Here the CDR3 DNA reads TGTGCCAGCTCACCTACAGGGACGTACGAGCAGTACTTC. The rearrangement links TRBV18 to TRBJ2-7; maybe TRBD1 (6 bases). The CDR3 contains 13 residues. CDR1 and CDR2 from the germline V gene are KGHSH and LQKENI. V was trimmed by 3 bases and J by 4 bases, leaving 10 bases between them.

This clone was picked up one time. This chain joins TRBV6-6 and TRBJ1-5; 7 bases match TRBD1. The CDR3 covers 14 residues. Germline values: CDR1 MNHNY, CDR2 SVGAGI (reference sequence). Trimming cost V 5 bases and J 2 bases; bases outside gene matches: 3. The CDR3, as DNA: TGTGCCAGCAGTGATACAGGGGGCAATCAGCCCCAGCATTTT. This encodes CASSDTGGNQPQHF.

The rearrangement links TRBV7-9 to TRBJ2-7; 7 positions agree with TRBD1. The CDR3 has 14 amino acids. Germline trimming cut 4 bases from V and 6 bases from J; bases unmatched to any gene: 9. The germline V gene has CDR1 SEHNR and CDR2 FQNEAQ (reference sequence). CDR3 sequence reads: CASSSTTGLGEQYF. The CDR3, as DNA: TGTGCCAGCAGCTCTACGACAGGGTTGGGCGAGCAGTACTTC. The full variable domain, with the rest looked up from reference TRBV7-9 and TRBJ2-7, is DTGVSQNPRHKITKRGQNVTFRCDPISEHNRLYWYRQTLGQGPEFLTYFQNEAQLEKSRLLSDRFSAERPKGSFSTLEIQRTEQGDSAMYLCASSSTTGLGEQYFGPGTRLTVT.

The chain employs TRBV30 and TRBJ2-7; 8 nucleotides line up with TRBD1. From germline, CDR1 is GTSNPN and CDR2 SVGIG (reference sequence). The CDR3 contains 12 residues. V lost 4 bases and J lost 3; bases outside the gene matches: 2. This chain's CDR3 is CAWTDRGYEQYF. The CDR3 DNA follows: TGTGCCTGGACCGACAGGGGCTACGAGCAGTACTTC.

V usage is TRBV7-6 and J usage is TRBJ2-5; D uncertain. The V gene lost 1 base and the J gene lost 1 base, with 13 bases spanning the gap. Per germline, CDR1 SGHVS and CDR2 FNYEAQ. The CDR3 extends over 16 amino acids. The CDR3 sequence is CASSLGSPILQETQYF. For the CDR3, the DNA is TGTGCCAGCAGCTTAGGTAGCCCAATCCTCCAAGAGACCCAGTACTTC.

The V gene is TRBV7-2, the J gene TRBJ1-1; D remains unclear. Trimming removed 1 base from V and 1 base from J, with 7 bases in between. CDR1 SGHTA and CDR2 FQGNSA come from the germline V gene. CDR3 size: 14 residues. The CDR3 region is CASSLGAGNTEAFF. DNA of the CDR3: TGTGCCAGCAGCTTAGGTGCGGGGAACACTGAAGCTTTCTTT.

V usage is TRBV28 and J usage is TRBJ2-5; no clear D gene. V was pared by 5 bases and J by 5 bases, with 12 bases between. This CDR3 region has 13 residues. Germline V lookup: CDR1 MDHEN, CDR2 SYDVKM. In DNA, the CDR3 is TGTGCCAGCAGTCCTGGGCTTCAGGAGACCCAGTACTTC. Translating it yields CASSPGLQETQYF.

This clone occurred a few times. The chain couples TRBV25-1 to TRBJ2-2; D might be TRBD1 (5 bases). There are 17 residues in the CDR3. Germline loops: CDR1 MGHDK, CDR2 SYGVNS. Between the trimmed V and J ends, which lost 1 base and 4 bases, there was a span of 16 bases. CDR3 nucleotides: TGTGCCAGCAGTGAATCTGGTCCAGGGCAGGTCACCGGGGAGCTGTTTTTT. Translated, it gives CASSESGPGQVTGELFF.

The table lists this clone with a count of one. The chain is built from TRBV15 and TRBJ2-5, with D possibly TRBD1 on 5 matching bases. Trimming removed 3 bases from V and 4 bases from J, with 15 bases in between. The CDR3 contains 15 residues. The germline V gene has CDR1 LNHNV and CDR2 YYDKDF (reference sequence). As DNA, the CDR3 is TGTGCCACCAGCAGGGAGTTGGGGCTTGGAGAGACCCAGTACTTC. This gives the protein CATSRELGLGETQYF.

As concerns this clone: This sequence may be a read error, since a much larger clone differs from it by one base. The V call is TRBV7-9, the J call TRBJ2-7; maybe TRBD1 (5 bases). The ends were cut back, 3 bases at V and 3 bases at J, with 6 bases in the middle. The CDR3 is 12 amino acids. Germline-derived CDR1 and CDR2 are SEHNR and FQNEAQ (reference sequence). The CDR3 region is CASSLQGYEQYF. DNA for the CDR3: TGTGCCAGCAGCTTGCAGGGCTACGAGCAGTACTTC. The entire variable domain, with the rest obtained from reference TRBV7-9 and TRBJ2-7, is as follows: DTGVSQNPRHKITKRGQNVTFRCDPISEHNRLYWYRQTLGQGPEFLTYFQNEAQLEKSRLLSDRFSAERPKGSFSTLEIQRTEQGDSAMYLCASSLQGYEQYFGPGTRLTVT.